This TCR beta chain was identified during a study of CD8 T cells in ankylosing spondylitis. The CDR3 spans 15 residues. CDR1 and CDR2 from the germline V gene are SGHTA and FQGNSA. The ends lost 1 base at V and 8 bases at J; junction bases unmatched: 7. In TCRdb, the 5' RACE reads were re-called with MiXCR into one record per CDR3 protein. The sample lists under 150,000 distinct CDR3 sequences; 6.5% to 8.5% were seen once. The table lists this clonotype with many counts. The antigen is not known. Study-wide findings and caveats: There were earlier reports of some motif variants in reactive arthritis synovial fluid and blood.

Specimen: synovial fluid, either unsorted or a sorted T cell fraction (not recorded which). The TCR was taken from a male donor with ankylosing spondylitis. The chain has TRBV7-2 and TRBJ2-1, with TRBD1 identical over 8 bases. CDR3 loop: CASSLVAGGLYEQFF. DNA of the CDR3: TGTGCCAGCAGCTTAGTGGCAGGGGGCTTGTATGAGCAGTTCTTC.